This T cell receptor beta chain was identified in a study of PD-L1 blockade in urothelial cancer. Here immunoSEQ multiplex PCR was the method, and the copy in TCRdb shows in-frame clones only, minus some. The table shows approximately 90,000 clones, with 90% occurring only once. Time point specified: pretreatment peripheral blood. This sequence was found in a man in his fifties or sixties with urothelial cancer. The material sequenced was PBMCs, taken around atezolizumab (anti-PD-L1) treatment.

The CDR3 loop reads CASSLTSPGVGQFF. The CDR3 DNA reads TGCGCCAGCAGCTTAACTAGCCCCGGCGTGGGGCAGTTCTTC. The V call is TRBV5-1, the J call TRBJ2-1; tentatively, D is TRBD2 (6 bases). The CDR3 has 14 residues. Germline CDR1 reads SGHRS; CDR2 reads YFSETQ. V lost 2 bases and J 12 bases, leaving 18 bases between the germline ends. The variable domain in full, with the rest retrieved from reference TRBV5-1 and TRBJ2-1, is KAGVTQTPRYLIKTRGQQVTLSCSPISGHRSVSWYQQTPGQGLQFLFEYFSETQRNKGNFPGRFSGRQFSNSRSEMNVSTLELGDSALYLCASSLTSPGVGQFFGPGTRLTVL.